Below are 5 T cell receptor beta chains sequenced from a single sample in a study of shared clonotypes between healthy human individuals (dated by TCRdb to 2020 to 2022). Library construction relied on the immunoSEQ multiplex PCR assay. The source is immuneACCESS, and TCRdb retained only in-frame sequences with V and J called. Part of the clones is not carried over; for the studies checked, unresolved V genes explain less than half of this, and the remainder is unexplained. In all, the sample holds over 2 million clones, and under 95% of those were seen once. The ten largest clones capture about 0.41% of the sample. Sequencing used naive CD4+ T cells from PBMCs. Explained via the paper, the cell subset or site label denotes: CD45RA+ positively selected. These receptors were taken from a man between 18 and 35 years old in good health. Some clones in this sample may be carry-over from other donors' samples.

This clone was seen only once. The CDR3 sequence: CASSAGTSNTGELFF. The DNA for the CDR3 is TGTGCCAGCAGTGCCGGGACATCGAACACCGGGGAGCTGTTTTTT. The chain joins TRBV6-1 to TRBJ2-2; maybe TRBD1 (6 bases). CDR3 length: 15 amino acids. Germline V CDR1 and CDR2: MNHNS, SASEGT. V was pared by 4 bases and J by 0 bases, with 9 bases between.

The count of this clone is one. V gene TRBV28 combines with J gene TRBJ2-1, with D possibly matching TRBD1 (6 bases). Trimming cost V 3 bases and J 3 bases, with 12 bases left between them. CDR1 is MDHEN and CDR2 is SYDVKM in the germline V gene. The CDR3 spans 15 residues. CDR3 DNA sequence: TGTGCCAGCAGTTTCGGCAGGGGTTTCTACAATGAGCAGTTCTTC. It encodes CASSFGRGFYNEQFF.

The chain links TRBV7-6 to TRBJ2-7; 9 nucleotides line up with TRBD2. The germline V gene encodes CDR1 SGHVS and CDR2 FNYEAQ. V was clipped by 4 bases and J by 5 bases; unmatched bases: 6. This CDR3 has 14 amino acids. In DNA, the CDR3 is TGTGCCAGCAGCTCGTTGCGGGAGGGAAACGAGCAGTACTTC. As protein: CASSSLREGNEQYF.

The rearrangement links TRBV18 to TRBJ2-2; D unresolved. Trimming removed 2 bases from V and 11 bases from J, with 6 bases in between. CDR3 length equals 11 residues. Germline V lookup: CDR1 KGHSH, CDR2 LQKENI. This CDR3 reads CASSPAYELFF. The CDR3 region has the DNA TGTGCCAGCTCACCAGCTTATGAGCTGTTTTTT.

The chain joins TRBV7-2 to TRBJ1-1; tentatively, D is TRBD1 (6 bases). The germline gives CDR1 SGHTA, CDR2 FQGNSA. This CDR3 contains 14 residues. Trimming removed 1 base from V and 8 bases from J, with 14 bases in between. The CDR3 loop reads CASSLGQAGKEAFF. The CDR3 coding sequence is TGTGCCAGCAGCTTAGGACAGGCAGGAAAAGAAGCTTTCTTT.